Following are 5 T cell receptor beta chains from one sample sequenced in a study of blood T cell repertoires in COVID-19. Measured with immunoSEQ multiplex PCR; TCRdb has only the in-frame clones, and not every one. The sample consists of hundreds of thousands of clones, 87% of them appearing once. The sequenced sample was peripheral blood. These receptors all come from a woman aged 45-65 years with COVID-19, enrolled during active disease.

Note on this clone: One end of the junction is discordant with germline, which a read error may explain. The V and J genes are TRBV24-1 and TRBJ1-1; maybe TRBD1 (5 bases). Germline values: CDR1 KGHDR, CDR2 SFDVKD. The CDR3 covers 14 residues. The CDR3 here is CATSRRGGNAEAFF. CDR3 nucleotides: TGTGCCACCAGTCGGAGGGGAGGGAACGCTGAAGCTTTCTTT.

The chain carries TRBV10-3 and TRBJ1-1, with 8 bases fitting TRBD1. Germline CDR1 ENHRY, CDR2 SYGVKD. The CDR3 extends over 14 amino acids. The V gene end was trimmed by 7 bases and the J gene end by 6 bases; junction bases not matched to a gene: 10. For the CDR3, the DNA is TGTGCCATCAAAGGCAGACAGGGGCCTTCTGAAGCTTTCTTT. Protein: CAIKGRQGPSEAFF.

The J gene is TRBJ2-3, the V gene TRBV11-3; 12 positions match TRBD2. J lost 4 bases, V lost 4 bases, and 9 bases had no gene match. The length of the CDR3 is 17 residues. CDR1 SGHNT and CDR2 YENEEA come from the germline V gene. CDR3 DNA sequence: TGTGCCAGCAGCTCCTTGACTAGCGGGAGTGTCGCAGATACGCAGTATTTT. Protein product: CASSSLTSGSVADTQYF.

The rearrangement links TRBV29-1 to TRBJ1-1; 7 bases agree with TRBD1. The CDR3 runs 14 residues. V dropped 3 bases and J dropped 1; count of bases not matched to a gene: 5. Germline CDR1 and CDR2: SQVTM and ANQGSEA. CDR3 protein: CSVDIGTANTEAFF. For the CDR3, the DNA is TGCAGCGTTGATATTGGGACAGCGAACACTGAAGCTTTCTTT. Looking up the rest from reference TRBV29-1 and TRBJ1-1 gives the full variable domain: SAVISQKPSRDICQRGTSLTIQCQVDSQVTMMFWYRQQPGQSLTLIATANQGSEATYESGFVIDKFPISRPNLTFSTLTVSNMSPEDSSIYLCSVDIGTANTEAFFGQGTRLTVV.

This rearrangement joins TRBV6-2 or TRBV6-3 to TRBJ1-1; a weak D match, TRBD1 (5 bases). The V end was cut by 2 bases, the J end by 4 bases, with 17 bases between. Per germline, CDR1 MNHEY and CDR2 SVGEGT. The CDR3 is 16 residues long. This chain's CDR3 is CASSYGGAGASTEAFF. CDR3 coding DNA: TGTGCCAGCAGTTACGGAGGGGCCGGGGCGTCCACTGAAGCTTTCTTT.